The rows below give T cell receptor beta chains drawn from one sample of a study of early T cells in non-severe SARS-CoV-2 infection. MiXCR, run by TCRdb on the 5' RACE reads, gives a single entry per CDR3 protein. This table has under 85,000 distinct CDR3 sequences, about an eighth appearing once. The specimen was whole blood. The origin of the receptors is an adult who was a healthcare worker with PCR-confirmed SARS-CoV-2 infection or an uninfected control (not recorded which). Both conserved end residues are part of each CDR3. Fields, in order: CDR3 protein, CDR3 DNA, J gene, clone size, D gene, V gene. A D gene is named only where the DNA matches it firmly. Where a row states a size, it is once, few, many or the class of an expanded clone; other rows omit it.

CSVGPRAGAETQYF | TGCAGCGTTGGACCGAGAGCGGGGGCAGAGACCCAGTACTTC | TRBJ2-5 | many | TRBD2 | TRBV29-1
CASSSAGRGEQYF | TGTGCCAGCAGCTCCGCCGGGCGTGGGGAGCAGTACTTC | TRBJ2-7 | many | NA | TRBV7-9
CSVGLSGGAGTQYF | TGCAGCGTTGGACTCAGCGGGGGGGCCGGGACCCAGTACTTC | TRBJ2-5 | NA | TRBD2 | TRBV29-1
CSARDPTVAFSGNTIYF | TGCAGTGCTAGAGACCCAACGGTGGCCTTCTCTGGAAACACCATATATTTT | TRBJ1-3 | many | NA | TRBV20-1
CASSRTGVEAFF | TGTGCCAGCAGTAGGACAGGGGTCGAAGCTTTCTTT | TRBJ1-1 | few | TRBD1 | TRBV6-5
CASSPWAGGDEKLFF | TGTGCCAGCAGCCCCTGGGCCGGGGGCGATGAAAAACTGTTTTTT | TRBJ1-4 | many | NA | TRBV3-1
CASSQELGDTQYF | TGTGCCAGCAGCCAAGAGTTAGGGGATACGCAGTATTTT | TRBJ2-3 | few | NA | TRBV3-1
CASSRDRVAGANVLTF | TGTGCCAGCAGCCGGGACAGGGTGGCTGGGGCCAACGTCCTGACTTTC | TRBJ2-6 | few | TRBD1 | TRBV5-6
CASSATGRYEQYF | TGTGCCAGCAGTGCGACAGGAAGGTACGAGCAGTACTTC | TRBJ2-7 | NA | NA | TRBV25-1
CASKTQAHNSPLHF | TGTGCCAGCAAGACACAAGCGCATAATTCACCCCTCCACTTT | TRBJ1-6 | NA | NA | TRBV28